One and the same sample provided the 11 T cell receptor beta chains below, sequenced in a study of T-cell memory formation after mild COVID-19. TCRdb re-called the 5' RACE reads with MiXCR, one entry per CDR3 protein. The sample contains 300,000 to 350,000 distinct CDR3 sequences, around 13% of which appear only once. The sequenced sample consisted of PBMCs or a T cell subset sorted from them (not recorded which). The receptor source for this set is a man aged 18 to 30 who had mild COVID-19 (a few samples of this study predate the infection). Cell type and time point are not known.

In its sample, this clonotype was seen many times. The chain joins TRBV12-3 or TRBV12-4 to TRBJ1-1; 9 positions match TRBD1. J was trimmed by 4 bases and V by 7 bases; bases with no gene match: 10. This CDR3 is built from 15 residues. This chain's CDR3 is CASNLPTGGGTEAFF. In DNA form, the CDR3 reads TGTGCCAGCAACCTACCTACAGGGGGCGGCACTGAAGCTTTCTTT.

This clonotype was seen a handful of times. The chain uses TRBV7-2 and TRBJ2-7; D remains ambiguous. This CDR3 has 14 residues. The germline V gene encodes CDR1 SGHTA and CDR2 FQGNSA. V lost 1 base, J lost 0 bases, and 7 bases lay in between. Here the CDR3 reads CASSLGPLSYEQYF. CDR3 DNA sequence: TGTGCCAGCAGCTTAGGCCCCCTCTCCTACGAGCAGTACTTC.

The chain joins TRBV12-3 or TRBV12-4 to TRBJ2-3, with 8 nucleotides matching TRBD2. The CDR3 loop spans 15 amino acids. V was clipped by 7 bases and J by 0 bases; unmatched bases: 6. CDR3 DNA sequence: TGTGCCAGCACCCGAGCGGGGGAAAGCACAGATACGCAGTATTTT. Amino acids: CASTRAGESTDTQYF.

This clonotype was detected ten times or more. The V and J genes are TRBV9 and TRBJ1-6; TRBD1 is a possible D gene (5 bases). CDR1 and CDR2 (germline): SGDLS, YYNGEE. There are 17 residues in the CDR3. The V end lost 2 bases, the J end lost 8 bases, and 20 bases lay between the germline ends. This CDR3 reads CASSVDGALRMYSPLHF. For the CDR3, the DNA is TGTGCCAGCAGCGTCGACGGGGCACTGCGAATGTATTCACCCCTCCACTTT. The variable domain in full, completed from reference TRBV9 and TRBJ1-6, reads DSGVTQTPKHLITATGQRVTLRCSPRSGDLSVYWYQQSLDQGLQFLIQYYNGEERAKGNILERFSAQQFPDLHSELNLSSLELGDSALYFCASSVDGALRMYSPLHFGNGTRLTVT.

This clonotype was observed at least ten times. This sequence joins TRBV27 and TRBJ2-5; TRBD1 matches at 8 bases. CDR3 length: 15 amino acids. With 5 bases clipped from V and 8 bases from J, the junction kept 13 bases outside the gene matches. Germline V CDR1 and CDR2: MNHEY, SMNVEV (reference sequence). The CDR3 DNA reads TGTGCCAGCAGTCCCGAGACAGGGGACCCCCGTACCCAGTACTTC. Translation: CASSPETGDPRTQYF.

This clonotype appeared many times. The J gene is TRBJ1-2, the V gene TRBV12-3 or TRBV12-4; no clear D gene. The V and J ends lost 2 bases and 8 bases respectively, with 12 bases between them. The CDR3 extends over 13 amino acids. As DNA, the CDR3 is TGTGCCAGCAGTTTAAGGAGTATAGCAGGCTACACCTTC. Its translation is CASSLRSIAGYTF.

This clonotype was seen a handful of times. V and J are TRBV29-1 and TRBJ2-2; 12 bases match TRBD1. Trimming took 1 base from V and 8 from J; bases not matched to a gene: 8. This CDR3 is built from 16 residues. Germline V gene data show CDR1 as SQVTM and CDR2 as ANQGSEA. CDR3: CSVEGLRDRGRGELFF. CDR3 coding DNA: TGCAGCGTTGAAGGCCTTAGGGACAGGGGGCGAGGGGAGCTGTTTTTT.

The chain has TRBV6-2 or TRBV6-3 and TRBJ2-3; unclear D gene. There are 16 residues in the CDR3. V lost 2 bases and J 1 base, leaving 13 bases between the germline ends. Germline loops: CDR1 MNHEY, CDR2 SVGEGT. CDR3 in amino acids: CASSYPGLQRTDTQYF. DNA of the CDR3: TGTGCCAGCAGTTACCCGGGCCTCCAGCGCACAGATACGCAGTATTTT.

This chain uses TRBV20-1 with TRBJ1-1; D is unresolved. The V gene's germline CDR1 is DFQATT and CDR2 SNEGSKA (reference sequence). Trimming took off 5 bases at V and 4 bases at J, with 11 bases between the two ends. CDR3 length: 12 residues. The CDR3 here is CSAQPQVTEAFF. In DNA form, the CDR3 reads TGCAGTGCTCAGCCCCAGGTCACTGAAGCTTTCTTT.

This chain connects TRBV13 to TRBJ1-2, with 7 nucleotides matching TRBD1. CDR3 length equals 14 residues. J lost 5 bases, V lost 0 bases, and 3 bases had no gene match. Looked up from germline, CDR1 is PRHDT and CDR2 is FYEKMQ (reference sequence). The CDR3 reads CASSLGTGIYGYTF. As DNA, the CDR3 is TGTGCCAGCAGCTTAGGGACAGGGATATATGGCTACACCTTC.

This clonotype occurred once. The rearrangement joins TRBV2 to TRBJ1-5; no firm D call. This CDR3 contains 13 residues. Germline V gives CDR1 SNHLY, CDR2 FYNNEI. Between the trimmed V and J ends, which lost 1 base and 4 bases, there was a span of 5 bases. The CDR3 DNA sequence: TGTGCCAGCAGTGAAGAGGTTAATCAGCCCCAGCATTTT. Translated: CASSEEVNQPQHF.